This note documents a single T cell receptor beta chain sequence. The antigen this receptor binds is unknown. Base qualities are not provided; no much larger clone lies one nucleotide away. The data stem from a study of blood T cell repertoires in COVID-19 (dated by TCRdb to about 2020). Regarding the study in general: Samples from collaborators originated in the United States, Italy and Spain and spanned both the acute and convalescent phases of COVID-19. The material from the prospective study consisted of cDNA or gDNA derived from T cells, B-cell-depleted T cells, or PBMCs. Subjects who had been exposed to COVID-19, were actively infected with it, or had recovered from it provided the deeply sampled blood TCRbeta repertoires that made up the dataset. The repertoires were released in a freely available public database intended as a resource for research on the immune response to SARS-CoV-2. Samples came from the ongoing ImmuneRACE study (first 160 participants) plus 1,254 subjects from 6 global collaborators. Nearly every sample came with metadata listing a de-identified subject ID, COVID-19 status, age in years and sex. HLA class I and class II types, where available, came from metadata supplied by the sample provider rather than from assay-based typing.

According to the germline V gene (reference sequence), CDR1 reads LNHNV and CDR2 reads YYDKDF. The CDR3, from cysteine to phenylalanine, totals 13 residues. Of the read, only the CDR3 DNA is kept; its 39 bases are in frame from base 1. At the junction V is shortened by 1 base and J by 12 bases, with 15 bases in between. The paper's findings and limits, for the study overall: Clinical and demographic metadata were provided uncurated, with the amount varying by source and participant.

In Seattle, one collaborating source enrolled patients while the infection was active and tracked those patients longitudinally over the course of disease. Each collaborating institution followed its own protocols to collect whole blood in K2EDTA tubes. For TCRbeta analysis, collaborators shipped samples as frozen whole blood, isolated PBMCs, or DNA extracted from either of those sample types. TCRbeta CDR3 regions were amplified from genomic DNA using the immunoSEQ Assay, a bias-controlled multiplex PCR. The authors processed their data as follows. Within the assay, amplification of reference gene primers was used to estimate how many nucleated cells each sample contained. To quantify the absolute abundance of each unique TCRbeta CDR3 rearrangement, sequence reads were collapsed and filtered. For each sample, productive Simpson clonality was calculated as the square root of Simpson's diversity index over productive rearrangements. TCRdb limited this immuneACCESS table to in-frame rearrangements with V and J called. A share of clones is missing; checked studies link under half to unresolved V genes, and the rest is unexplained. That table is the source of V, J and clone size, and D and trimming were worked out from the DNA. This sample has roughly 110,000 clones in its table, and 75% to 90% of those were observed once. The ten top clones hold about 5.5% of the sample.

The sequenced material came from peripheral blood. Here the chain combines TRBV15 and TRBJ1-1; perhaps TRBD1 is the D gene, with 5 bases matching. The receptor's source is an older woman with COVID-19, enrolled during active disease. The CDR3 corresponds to CATSRVKGASPFF. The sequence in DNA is TGTGCCACCAGCAGAGTTAAAGGGGCTTCGCCTTTCTTT.